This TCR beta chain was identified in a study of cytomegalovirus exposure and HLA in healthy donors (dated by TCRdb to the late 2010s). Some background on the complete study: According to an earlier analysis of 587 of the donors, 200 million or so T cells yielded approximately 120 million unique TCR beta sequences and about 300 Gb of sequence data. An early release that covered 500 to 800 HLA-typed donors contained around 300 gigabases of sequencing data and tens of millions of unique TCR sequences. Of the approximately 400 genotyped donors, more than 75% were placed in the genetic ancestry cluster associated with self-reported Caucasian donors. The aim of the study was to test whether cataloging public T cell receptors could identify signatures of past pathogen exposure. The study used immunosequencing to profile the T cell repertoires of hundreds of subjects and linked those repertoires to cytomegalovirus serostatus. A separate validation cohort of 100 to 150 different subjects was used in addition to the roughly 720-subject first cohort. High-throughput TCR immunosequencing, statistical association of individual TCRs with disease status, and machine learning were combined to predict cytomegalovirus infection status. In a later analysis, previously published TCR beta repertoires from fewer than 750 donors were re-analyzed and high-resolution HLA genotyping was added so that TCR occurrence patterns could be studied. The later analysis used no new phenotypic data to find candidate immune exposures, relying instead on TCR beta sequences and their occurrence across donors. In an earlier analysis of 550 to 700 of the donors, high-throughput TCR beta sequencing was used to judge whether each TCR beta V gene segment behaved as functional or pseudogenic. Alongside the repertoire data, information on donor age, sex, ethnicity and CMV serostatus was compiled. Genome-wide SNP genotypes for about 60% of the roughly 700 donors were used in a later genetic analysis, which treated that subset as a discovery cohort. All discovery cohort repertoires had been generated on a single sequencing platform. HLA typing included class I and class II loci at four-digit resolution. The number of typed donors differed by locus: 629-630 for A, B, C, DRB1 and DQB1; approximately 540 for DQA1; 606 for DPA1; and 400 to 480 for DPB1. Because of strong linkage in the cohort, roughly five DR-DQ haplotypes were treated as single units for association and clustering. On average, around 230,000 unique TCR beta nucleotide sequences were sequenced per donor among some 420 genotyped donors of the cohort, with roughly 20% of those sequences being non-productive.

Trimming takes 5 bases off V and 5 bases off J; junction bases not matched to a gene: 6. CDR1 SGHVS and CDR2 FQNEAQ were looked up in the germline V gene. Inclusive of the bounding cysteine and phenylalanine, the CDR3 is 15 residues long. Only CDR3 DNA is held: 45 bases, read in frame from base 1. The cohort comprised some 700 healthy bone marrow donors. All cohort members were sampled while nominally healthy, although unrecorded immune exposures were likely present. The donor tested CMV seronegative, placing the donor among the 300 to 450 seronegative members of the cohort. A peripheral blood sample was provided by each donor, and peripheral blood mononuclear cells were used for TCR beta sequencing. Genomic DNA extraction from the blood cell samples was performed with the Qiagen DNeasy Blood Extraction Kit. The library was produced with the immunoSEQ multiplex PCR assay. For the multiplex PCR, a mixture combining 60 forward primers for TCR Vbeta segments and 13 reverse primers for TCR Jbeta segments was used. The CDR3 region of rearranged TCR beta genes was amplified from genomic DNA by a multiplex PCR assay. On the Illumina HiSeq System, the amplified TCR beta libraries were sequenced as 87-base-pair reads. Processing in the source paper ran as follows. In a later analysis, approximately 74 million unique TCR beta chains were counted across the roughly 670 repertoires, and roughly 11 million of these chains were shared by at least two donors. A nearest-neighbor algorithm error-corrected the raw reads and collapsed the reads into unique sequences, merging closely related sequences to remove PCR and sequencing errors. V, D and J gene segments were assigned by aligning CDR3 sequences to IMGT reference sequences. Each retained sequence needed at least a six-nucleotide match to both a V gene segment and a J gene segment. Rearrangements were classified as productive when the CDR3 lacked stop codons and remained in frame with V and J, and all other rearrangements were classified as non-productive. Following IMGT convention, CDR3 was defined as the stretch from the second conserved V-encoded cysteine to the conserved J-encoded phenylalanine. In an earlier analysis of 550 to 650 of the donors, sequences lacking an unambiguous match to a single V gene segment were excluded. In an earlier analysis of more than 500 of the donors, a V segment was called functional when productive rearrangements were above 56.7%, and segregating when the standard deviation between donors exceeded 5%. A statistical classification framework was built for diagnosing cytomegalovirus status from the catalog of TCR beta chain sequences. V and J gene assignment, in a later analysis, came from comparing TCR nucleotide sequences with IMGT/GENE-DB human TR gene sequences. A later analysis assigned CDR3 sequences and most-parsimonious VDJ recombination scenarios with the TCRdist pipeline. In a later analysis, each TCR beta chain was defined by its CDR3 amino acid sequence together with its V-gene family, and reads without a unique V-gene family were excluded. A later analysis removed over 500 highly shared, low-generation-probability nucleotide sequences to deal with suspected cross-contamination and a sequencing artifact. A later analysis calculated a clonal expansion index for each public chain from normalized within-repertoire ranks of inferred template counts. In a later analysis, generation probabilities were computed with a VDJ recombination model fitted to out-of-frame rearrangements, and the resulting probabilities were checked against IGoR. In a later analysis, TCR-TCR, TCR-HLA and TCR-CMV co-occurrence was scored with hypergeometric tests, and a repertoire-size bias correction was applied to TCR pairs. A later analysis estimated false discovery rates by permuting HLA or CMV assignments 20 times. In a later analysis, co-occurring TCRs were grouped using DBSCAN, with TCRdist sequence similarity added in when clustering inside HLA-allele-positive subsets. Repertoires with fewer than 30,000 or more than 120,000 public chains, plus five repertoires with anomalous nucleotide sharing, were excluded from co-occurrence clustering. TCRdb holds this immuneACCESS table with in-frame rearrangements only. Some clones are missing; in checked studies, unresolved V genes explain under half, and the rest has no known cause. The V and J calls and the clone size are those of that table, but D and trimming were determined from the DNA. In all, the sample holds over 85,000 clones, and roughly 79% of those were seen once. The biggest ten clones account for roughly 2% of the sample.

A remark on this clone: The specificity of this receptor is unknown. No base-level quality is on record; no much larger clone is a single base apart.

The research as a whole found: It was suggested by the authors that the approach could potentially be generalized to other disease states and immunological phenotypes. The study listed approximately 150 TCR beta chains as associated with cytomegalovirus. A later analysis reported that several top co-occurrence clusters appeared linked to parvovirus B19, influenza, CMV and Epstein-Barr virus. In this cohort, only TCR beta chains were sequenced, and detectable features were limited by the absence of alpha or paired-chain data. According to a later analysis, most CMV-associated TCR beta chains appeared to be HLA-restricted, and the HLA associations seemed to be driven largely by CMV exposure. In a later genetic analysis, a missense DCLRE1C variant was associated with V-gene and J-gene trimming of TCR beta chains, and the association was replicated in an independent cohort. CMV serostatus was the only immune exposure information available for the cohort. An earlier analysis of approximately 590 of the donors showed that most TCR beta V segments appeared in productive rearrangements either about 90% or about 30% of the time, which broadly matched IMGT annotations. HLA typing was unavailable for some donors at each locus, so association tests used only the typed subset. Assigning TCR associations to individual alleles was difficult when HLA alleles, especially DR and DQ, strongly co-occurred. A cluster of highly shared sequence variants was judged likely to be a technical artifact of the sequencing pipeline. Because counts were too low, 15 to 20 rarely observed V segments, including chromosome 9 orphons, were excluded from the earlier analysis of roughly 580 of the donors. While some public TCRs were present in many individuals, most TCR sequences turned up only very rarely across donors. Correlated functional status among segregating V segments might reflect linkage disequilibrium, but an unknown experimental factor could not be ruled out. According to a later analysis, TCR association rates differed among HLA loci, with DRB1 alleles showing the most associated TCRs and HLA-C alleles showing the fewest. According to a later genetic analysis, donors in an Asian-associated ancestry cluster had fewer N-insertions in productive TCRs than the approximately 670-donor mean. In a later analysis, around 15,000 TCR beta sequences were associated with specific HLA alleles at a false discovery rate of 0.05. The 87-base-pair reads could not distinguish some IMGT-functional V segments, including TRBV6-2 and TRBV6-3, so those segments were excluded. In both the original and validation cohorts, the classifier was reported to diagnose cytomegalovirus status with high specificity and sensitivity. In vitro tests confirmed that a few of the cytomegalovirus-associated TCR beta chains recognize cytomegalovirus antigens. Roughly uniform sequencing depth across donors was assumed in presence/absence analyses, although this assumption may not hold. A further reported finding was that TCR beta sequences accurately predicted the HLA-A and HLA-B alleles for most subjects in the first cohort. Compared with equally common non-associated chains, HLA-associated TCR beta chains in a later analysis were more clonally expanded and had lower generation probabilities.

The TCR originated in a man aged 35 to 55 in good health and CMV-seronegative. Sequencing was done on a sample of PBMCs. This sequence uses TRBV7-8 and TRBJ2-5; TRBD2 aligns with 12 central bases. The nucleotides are TGTGCCAGCAGCCCTAGCGGGGGGGCCCGGGAGACCCAGTACTTC. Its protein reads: CASSPSGGARETQYF.